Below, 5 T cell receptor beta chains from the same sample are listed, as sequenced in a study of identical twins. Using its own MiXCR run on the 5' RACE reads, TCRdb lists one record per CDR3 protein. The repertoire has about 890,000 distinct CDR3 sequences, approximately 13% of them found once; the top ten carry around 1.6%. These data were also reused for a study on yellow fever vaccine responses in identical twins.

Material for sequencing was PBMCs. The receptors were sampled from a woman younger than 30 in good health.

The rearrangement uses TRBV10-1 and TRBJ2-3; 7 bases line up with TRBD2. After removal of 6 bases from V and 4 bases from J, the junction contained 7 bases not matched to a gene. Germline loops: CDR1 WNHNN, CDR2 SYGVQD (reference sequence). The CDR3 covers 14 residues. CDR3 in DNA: TGCGCCAGCAGCGATGCGACTAGCTCAGATACGCAGTATTTT. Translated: CASSDATSSDTQYF.

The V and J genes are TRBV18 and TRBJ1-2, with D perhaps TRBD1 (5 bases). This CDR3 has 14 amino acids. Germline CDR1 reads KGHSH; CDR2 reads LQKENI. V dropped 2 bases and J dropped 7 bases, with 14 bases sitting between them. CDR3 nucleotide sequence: TGTGCCAGCTCACCAATTCCCCAGGGATCTGGCTACACCTTC. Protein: CASSPIPQGSGYTF.

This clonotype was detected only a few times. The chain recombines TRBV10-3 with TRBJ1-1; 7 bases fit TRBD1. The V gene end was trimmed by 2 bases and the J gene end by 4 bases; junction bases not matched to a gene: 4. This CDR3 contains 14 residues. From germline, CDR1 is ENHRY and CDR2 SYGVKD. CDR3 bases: TGTGCCATCAGTGAGCGGACAGGTTTCACTGAAGCTTTCTTT. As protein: CAISERTGFTEAFF.

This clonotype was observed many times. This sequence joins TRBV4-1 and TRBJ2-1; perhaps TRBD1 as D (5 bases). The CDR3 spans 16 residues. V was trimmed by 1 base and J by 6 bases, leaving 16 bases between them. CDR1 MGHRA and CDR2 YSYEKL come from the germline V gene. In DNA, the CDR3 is TGCGCCAGCAGCCAAGCACAGGTCCCCAATCGCAATGAGCAGTTCTTC. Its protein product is CASSQAQVPNRNEQFF.

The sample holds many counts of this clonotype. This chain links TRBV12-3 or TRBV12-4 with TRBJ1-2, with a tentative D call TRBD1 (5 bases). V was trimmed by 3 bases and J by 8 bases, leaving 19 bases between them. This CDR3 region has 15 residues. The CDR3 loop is CASSFTMIGRDGYTF. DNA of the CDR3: TGTGCCAGCAGTTTTACCATGATCGGGAGGGACGGCTACACCTTC.